This is a list of T cell receptor beta chains from one sample in a study of blood T cell repertoires in COVID-19. Clones were read by immunoSEQ multiplex PCR, and TCRdb kept only the in-frame ones, dropping some. In the table there are fewer than 150,000 clones, 85% of which are singletons. The sample consisted of peripheral blood. The source is a man aged 50 to 59 with acute or convalescent COVID-19. Each CDR3 is given with its conserved first and last residue. The order of the fields is D gene, clone size, J gene, V gene, CDR3 protein, CDR3 DNA. The D gene is left open where the match is weak. For some rows the clone size is stated as once, few or many, or as a class when expanded; others skip it.

>TRBD1|NA|TRBJ1-2|TRBV19
CASSIQGGRGYTF
TGTGCCAGTAGTATACAAGGGGGCCGTGGCTACACCTTC
>NA|NA|TRBJ2-7|TRBV9
CASSPSGLSGEQYF
TGTGCCAGCAGCCCCTCGGGACTTAGCGGCGAGCAGTACTTC
>TRBD2|once|TRBJ2-1|TRBV18
CASSPRGGTRLDEQFF
TGTGCCAGCTCACCACGGGGCGGGACTAGATTGGATGAGCAGTTCTTC
>TRBD1|NA|TRBJ1-2|TRBV27
CASGSGTGDYGYTF
TGTGCCAGCGGGTCCGGGACAGGGGACTATGGCTACACCTTC
>NA|few|TRBJ1-1|TRBV19
CASSLGQGNTEAFF
TGTGCCAGTAGTCTAGGGCAGGGGAACACTGAAGCTTTCTTT
>TRBD1|NA|TRBJ1-3|TRBV9
CASGQGKSGNTIYF
TGTGCCAGCGGACAGGGAAAGTCTGGAAACACCATATATTTT
>NA|NA|TRBJ2-7|TRBV28
CASNSFEAEQYF
TGTGCCAGCAATTCGTTCGAGGCCGAGCAGTACTTC
>NA|NA|TRBJ1-4|TRBV19
CASRTVWATNEKLFF
TGTGCCAGCAGGACAGTCTGGGCAACTAATGAAAAACTGTTTTTT
>NA|NA|TRBJ1-1|TRBV3-1/TRBV3-2
CASSQAGTPNTEAFF
TGTGCCAGCAGCCAAGCTGGGACACCGAACACTGAAGCTTTCTTT
>TRBD2|NA|TRBJ2-3|TRBV5-4
CASSLSGGSATDTQYF
TGTGCCAGCAGCTTGTCTGGCGGGAGCGCGACAGATACGCAGTATTTT
>NA|NA|TRBJ1-1|TRBV11-3
CASSPREVNTEAFF
TGTGCCAGCAGCCCCCGGGAAGTGAACACTGAAGCTTTCTTT
>TRBD2|NA|TRBJ2-2|TRBV7-2
CASRPSGTRFGGELFF
TGTGCCAGCAGGCCCTCCGGGACTAGATTCGGCGGGGAGCTGTTTTTT
>TRBD1|NA|TRBJ1-4|TRBV28
CASSLTGEVEKLFF
TGTGCCAGCAGTTTGACAGGGGAGGTTGAAAAACTGTTTTTT